The 32 T cell receptor beta chains in this list originate from one sample, sequenced in a study of blood T cell repertoires in COVID-19. Some clones are missing from TCRdb's copy, which holds only in-frame ones; the method was immunoSEQ multiplex PCR. The data contain more than 250,000 clones, 70% to 90% of them singletons. Sequences were obtained from PBMCs or T cells enriched from blood (not recorded which). These receptors originate from a young woman who had recovered from COVID-19.

In this sample, this clone turned up a few times. V and J are TRBV2 and TRBJ1-2, with D perhaps TRBD1 (5 bases). The CDR3 runs to 14 residues. Per the germline V gene, CDR1 is SNHLY and CDR2 is FYNNEI. V dropped 4 bases and J dropped 2 bases, with 11 bases sitting between them. CDR3 DNA sequence: TGTGCCAGCAGTGGATTTGGGGGGAACTATGGCTACACCTTC. Its translation: CASSGFGGNYGYTF.

This clone was detected once. The rearrangement joins TRBV6-5 to TRBJ1-2, with 7 bases matching TRBD1. V dropped 2 bases and J dropped 7; count of bases not matched to a gene: 1. From germline, CDR1 is MNHEY and CDR2 SVGAGI. The CDR3 is 12 amino acids. In nucleotides, the CDR3 is TGTGCCAGCAGTTACCAGGGGGGTGGCTACACCTTC. Its translation: CASSYQGGGYTF.

The chain carries TRBV11-2 and TRBJ2-1; D is possibly TRBD2 (6 bases). The ends were cut back, 1 base at V and 4 bases at J, with 8 bases in the middle. CDR3 length: 14 residues. Per germline, CDR1 SGHAT and CDR2 FQNNGV. CDR3 bases: TGTGCCAGCAGCTTAGGGGAGGAATACAATGAGCAGTTCTTC. It specifies CASSLGEEYNEQFF.

The chain uses TRBV5-5 and TRBJ2-2; TRBD2 matches 9 bases. The germline V gene encodes CDR1 SGHKS and CDR2 YYEKEE (reference sequence). J was trimmed by 9 bases and V by 4 bases; bases with no gene match: 7. The CDR3 runs 14 residues. The CDR3 DNA is TGTGCCAGCAGCGGGGCGGGAGGGTTCCGGGAGCTGTTTTTT. Translating gives CASSGAGGFRELFF.

The chain uses TRBV6-5 and TRBJ1-4, with 8 bases identical to TRBD1. The germline gives CDR1 MNHEY, CDR2 SVGAGI. This CDR3 region has 13 residues. J gave up 13 bases and V 0 bases, and 4 bases lay outside the gene matches. CDR3 nucleotides: TGTGCCAGCAGTTACTCGTCAGGGGGCAGACTGTTTTTT. Translation: CASSYSSGGRLFF.

There are a few counts of this clone. The gene calls are TRBV7-9 and TRBJ1-1; 7 bases are shared with TRBD1. The germline CDR1 and CDR2 sequences are SEHNR and FQNEAQ (reference sequence). The junction had 8 bases not matched to a gene; V was cut back by 0 bases and J by 4 bases. There are 16 residues in the CDR3. CDR3 loop: CASSLAGQLTLTEAFF. The CDR3 nucleotides read TGTGCCAGCAGCTTAGCGGGACAGCTTACCCTCACTGAAGCTTTCTTT.

The chain combines TRBV2 with TRBJ1-2; D is undetermined. This CDR3 contains 13 residues. Germline-derived CDR1 and CDR2 are SNHLY and FYNNEI. Trimming removed 7 bases at V and 0 bases at J, with 9 bases between. DNA of the CDR3: TGTGCCAGCAAAGAGGACTCTAACTATGGCTACACCTTC. This translates into CASKEDSNYGYTF.

The V call is TRBV19, the J call TRBJ1-5; D unclear. Germline V gene data show CDR1 as LNHDA and CDR2 as SQIVND (reference sequence). This CDR3 contains 15 residues. V lost 3 bases to trimming and J lost 0 bases, with 9 bases between them. Here the CDR3 DNA reads TGTGCCAGTAGTATTAACAGCTATAGCAATCAGCCCCAGCATTTT. Encoded protein: CASSINSYSNQPQHF.

The chain uses TRBV30 and TRBJ1-4, with TRBD1 matching over 9 bases. CDR1 is GTSNPN, CDR2 SVGIG, per germline (reference sequence). The CDR3 length is 13 residues. V gave up 4 bases and J gave up 6 bases; unmatched junction bases: 3. CDR3 region: CAWTGQGDEKLFF. CDR3 coding DNA: TGTGCCTGGACGGGACAGGGTGATGAAAAACTGTTTTTT.

CDR3 nucleotides: TGTGCCAGCAGTGACTCAGTAGCGGGAGTAAACAGGTACGAGCAGTACTTC. Translation: CASSDSVAGVNRYEQYF. This chain connects TRBV6-4 to TRBJ2-7, with 9 nucleotides matching TRBD2. CDR1 is MRHNA, CDR2 SNTAGT, per germline. The V gene end was trimmed by 0 bases and the J gene end by 4 bases; junction bases not matched to a gene: 10. The CDR3 is made up of 17 amino acids.

The rearrangement uses TRBV28 and TRBJ2-3; 11 nucleotides agree with TRBD2. The CDR3 extends over 23 amino acids. V was clipped by 7 bases and J by 0 bases; unmatched bases: 27. CDR1 and CDR2 from the germline V gene are MDHEN and SYDVKM. CDR3 nucleotides: TGTGCCAGCATTCGTAACAGGGGAGGCCATTCTAGCGGGAGGCACCCTAGCACAGATACGCAGTATTTT. It codes for CASIRNRGGHSSGRHPSTDTQYF. Full variable domain (rest looked up from reference TRBV28 and TRBJ2-3): DVKVTQSSRYLVKRTGEKVFLECVQDMDHENMFWYRQDPGLGLRLIYFSYDVKMKEKGDIPEGYSVSREKKERFSLILESASTNQTSMYLCASIRNRGGHSSGRHPSTDTQYFGPGTRLTVL.

CDR3 coding DNA: TGTGCCAGCAGCTCTGGGGACAGGGTCTATACTGAAGCTTTCTTT. Protein sequence: CASSSGDRVYTEAFF. V gene TRBV11-2 combines with J gene TRBJ1-1, with 9 bases aligning to TRBD1. With V trimmed by 4 bases and J by 5 bases, 8 bases remained unmatched. CDR1 SGHAT and CDR2 FQNNGV come from the germline V gene. This CDR3 is built from 15 residues.

This rearrangement joins TRBV28 to TRBJ2-5, with 10 bases matching TRBD1. The germline gives CDR1 MDHEN, CDR2 SYDVKM. This CDR3 contains 14 residues. The trim removed 5 bases at V and 3 bases at J, leaving 3 bases unmatched. CDR3 loop: CASSPGTGEETQYF. CDR3 sequence (DNA): TGTGCCAGCAGTCCCGGGACAGGGGAAGAGACCCAGTACTTC.

The V and J genes are TRBV7-2 and TRBJ2-1; 13 nucleotides line up with TRBD2. The CDR3 extends over 16 amino acids. V dropped 4 bases and J dropped 12; count of bases not matched to a gene: 12. Germline V lookup: CDR1 SGHTA, CDR2 FQGNSA. CDR3 DNA sequence: TGTGCCAGCAGCTCATCGGGGACTAGCGGGGCCCGATGGCAGTTCTTC. Its protein is CASSSSGTSGARWQFF.

This clone was picked up one time. Other DNA variants within this sample encode the same CDR3. The V and J genes are TRBV7-9 and TRBJ1-1; D unresolved. The CDR3 is 12 residues long. Germline V gene sequence: CDR1 SEHNR, CDR2 FQNEAQ (reference sequence). Trimming removed 1 base from V and 5 bases from J, with 5 bases in between. Written as DNA, the CDR3 is TGTGCCAGCAGCTTAGTAAATACTGAAGCTTTCTTT. It specifies CASSLVNTEAFF.

CDR3 sequence reads: CASSEESIYGAYNQPQHF. CDR3 nucleotides: TGTGCCAGCAGTGAGGAGAGTATATATGGGGCCTACAATCAGCCCCAGCATTTT. The J gene is TRBJ1-5, the V gene TRBV6-1; D is possibly TRBD1 (5 bases). The length of the CDR3 is 18 residues. CDR1 and CDR2 (germline): MNHNS, SASEGT. V was clipped by 3 bases and J by 3 bases, with 21 bases between them.

The CDR3 nucleotides read TGTGCCAGCAGTTTGGGGGGAATTCAGCCCCAGCATTTT. It codes for CASSLGGIQPQHF. The V gene is TRBV12-3 or TRBV12-4, the J gene TRBJ1-5; maybe TRBD1 (5 bases). Trimming pared 3 bases from V and 6 bases from J, leaving 9 bases between. The CDR3 runs to 13 residues.

The genes are TRBV28 and TRBJ1-2; 7 bases agree with TRBD1. The CDR3 totals 13 residues. J lost 4 bases, V lost 8 bases, and 7 bases had no gene match. CDR1 MDHEN and CDR2 SYDVKM come from the germline V gene. The CDR3 region is CASYGTAPYGYTF. DNA for the CDR3: TGTGCCAGCTACGGGACAGCTCCCTATGGCTACACCTTC.

The CDR3 spells CASSQGQRTFF. CDR3 in DNA: TGTGCCAGCAGCCAGGGACAGAGGACTTTCTTT. The chain links TRBV3-1 (or the pseudogene TRBV3-2) to TRBJ1-1; TRBD1 agrees at 7 bases. The CDR3 spans 11 residues. Unmatched junction bases numbered 4, after V lost 3 bases and J lost 12 bases. The germline V gene encodes CDR1 LGHDT and CDR2 YNNKEL (reference sequence).

As DNA, the CDR3 is TGTGCCAGCAGTTCCTGGGCCAACACTGAAGCTTTCTTT. Amino acids: CASSSWANTEAFF. The chain has TRBV27 and TRBJ1-1; D call uncertain. Germline assignment: CDR1 MNHEY and CDR2 SMNVEV (reference sequence). The CDR3 length is 13 residues. V lost 4 bases, J lost 2 bases, and 8 bases lay in between.

The table lists this clone with a count of one. The rearrangement uses TRBV25-1 and TRBJ2-3; 7 nucleotides agree with TRBD2. Trimming cost V 5 bases and J 4 bases; bases outside gene matches: 9. The CDR3 has 15 residues. In germline, CDR1 is MGHDK, CDR2 SYGVNS. CDR3 sequence reads: CASSYSRESADTQYF. The DNA of the CDR3 is TGTGCCAGCAGTTATTCGCGGGAGAGTGCAGATACGCAGTATTTT.

This clone has just one count. This sequence joins TRBV11-2 and TRBJ1-4, with 8 positions matching TRBD1. This CDR3 contains 16 residues. With V trimmed by 3 bases and J by 8 bases, 11 bases remained unmatched. The germline V gene has CDR1 SGHAT and CDR2 FQNNGV. The CDR3 coding sequence is TGTGCCAGCAGCTTCGAAATTGGACAGGGTGCAGAAAAACTGTTTTTT. This gives the protein CASSFEIGQGAEKLFF. Based on the CDR3 plus reference TRBV11-2 and TRBJ1-4, the full variable domain is EAGVAQSPRYKIIEKRQSVAFWCNPISGHATLYWYQQILGQGPKLLIQFQNNGVVDDSQLPKDRFSAERLKGVDSTLKIQPAKLEDSAVYLCASSFEIGQGAEKLFFGSGTQLSVL.

The genes are TRBV28 and TRBJ2-2; D remains ambiguous. V was trimmed by 11 bases and J by 4 bases, leaving 17 bases between them. The length of the CDR3 is 14 residues. Germline lookup yields CDR1 MDHEN and CDR2 SYDVKM. The CDR3 nucleotides read TGTGCCTGCCGGAGATTTACGGTCACCGGGGAGCTGTTTTTT. Protein sequence: CACRRFTVTGELFF. Using reference TRBV28 and TRBJ2-2 for the parts outside the CDR3, the full variable domain is DVKVTQSSRYLVKRTGEKVFLECVQDMDHENMFWYRQDPGLGLRLIYFSYDVKMKEKGDIPEGYSVSREKKERFSLILESASTNQTSMYLCACRRFTVTGELFFGEGSRLTVL.

This chain uses TRBV5-6 with TRBJ1-2; D is undetermined. V lost 2 bases and J lost 5, with 7 bases in between. CDR1 is SGHDT and CDR2 is YYEEEE in the germline V gene. This CDR3 region has 12 residues. CDR3 sequence reads: CASSFRPYGYTF. CDR3 nucleotide sequence: TGTGCCAGCAGCTTTCGTCCGTATGGCTACACCTTC.

The V call is TRBV5-4, the J call TRBJ1-6; 7 bases align to TRBD1. Trimming removed 0 bases from V and 10 bases from J; junction bases left unmatched: 7. CDR3 size: 15 residues. Germline lookup yields CDR1 SGHNT and CDR2 YYREEE (reference sequence). CDR3 region: CASSLEGRGESPLHF. The CDR3 DNA follows: TGTGCCAGCAGCTTGGAAGGCAGGGGGGAATCACCCCTCCACTTT.

As DNA, the CDR3 is TGTGCCAGCAGATCTACTTGGAACACTGAAGCTTTCTTT. It is translated as CASRSTWNTEAFF. The V call is TRBV6-5, the J call TRBJ1-1; D unresolved. CDR3 length: 13 residues. CDR1 is MNHEY and CDR2 is SVGAGI in the germline V gene. The ends were cut back, 6 bases at V and 1 base at J, with 9 bases in the middle.

The chain links TRBV3-1 (or the pseudogene TRBV3-2) to TRBJ2-1; 16 bases line up with TRBD2. Germline V gene lookup returns CDR1 LGHDT and CDR2 YNNKEL (reference sequence). The CDR3 sequence is 16 residues long. V shed 5 bases, J shed 2 bases, and the junction held 0 bases outside the gene matches. The CDR3 sequence is CASSGTSGGAYNEQFF. For the CDR3, the DNA is TGTGCCAGCAGCGGGACTAGCGGGGGGGCCTACAATGAGCAGTTCTTC.

This clone was recorded once. V is TRBV7-9 and J is TRBJ1-4; D is possibly TRBD1 (6 bases). This CDR3 contains 15 residues. Germline V CDR1 and CDR2: SEHNR, FQNEAQ (reference sequence). Trimming took off 5 bases at V and 7 bases at J, with 17 bases between the two ends. The chain's CDR3 is CASSRPTGGGEKLFF. The CDR3 region has the DNA TGTGCCAGCAGCCGCCCGACGGGAGGGGGTGAAAAACTGTTTTTT.

This clone showed up just a few times. This chain connects TRBV2 to TRBJ1-4; D is undetermined. V was pared by 7 bases and J by 0 bases, with 9 bases between. Germline V lookup: CDR1 SNHLY, CDR2 FYNNEI. The CDR3 length is 14 residues. The CDR3 here is CASNLLSTNEKLFF. Here the CDR3 DNA reads TGTGCCAGCAATCTTCTGTCAACTAATGAAAAACTGTTTTTT.

This chain connects TRBV7-3 to TRBJ1-1; tentative D call: TRBD1 (5 bases). Germline V gene lookup returns CDR1 SGHTA and CDR2 FQGTGA. This CDR3 region has 14 residues. Trimming took 5 bases from V and 0 from J, leaving 10 bases between them. CDR3 coding DNA: TGTGCCAGCAGCAAACAGGCATTGAACACTGAAGCTTTCTTT. Translation gives CASSKQALNTEAFF.

This chain uses TRBV6-1 with TRBJ2-7, with 7 bases aligning to TRBD2. The CDR3 covers 15 residues. Germline trimming cut 1 base from V and 5 bases from J; bases unmatched to any gene: 8. CDR1 and CDR2 (germline): MNHNS, SASEGT. In DNA form, the CDR3 reads TGTGCCAGCAGTGAAGATTTGGGGACTATCCACGAGCAGTACTTC. It specifies CASSEDLGTIHEQYF.

The chain carries TRBV5-6 and TRBJ2-7; 11 bases are shared with TRBD1. Per germline, CDR1 SGHDT and CDR2 YYEEEE. The CDR3 has 14 residues. J was trimmed by 4 bases and V by 4 bases; bases with no gene match: 4. CDR3 nucleotides: TGTGCCAGCAGCCCGGGACAGGGGGTGTACGAGCAGTACTTC. Its translation is CASSPGQGVYEQYF.